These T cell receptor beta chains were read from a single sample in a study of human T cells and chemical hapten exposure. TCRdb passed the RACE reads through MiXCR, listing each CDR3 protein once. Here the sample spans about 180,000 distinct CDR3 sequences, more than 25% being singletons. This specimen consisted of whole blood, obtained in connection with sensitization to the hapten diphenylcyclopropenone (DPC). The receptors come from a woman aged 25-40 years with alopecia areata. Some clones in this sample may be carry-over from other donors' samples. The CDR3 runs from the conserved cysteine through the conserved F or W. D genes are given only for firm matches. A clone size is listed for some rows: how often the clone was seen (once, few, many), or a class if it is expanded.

TGCAGCGCCCTAGCGGGGGGAAGCAATGAGCAGTTCTTC | CSALAGGSNEQFF | TRBJ2-1 | . | TRBD2 | TRBV29-1
TGTGCCAGCAGGAAAGACGCGGGGGTGTGGGAGCAGTACTTC | CASRKDAGVWEQYF | TRBJ2-7 | many | TRBD2 | TRBV28
TGTGCCAGCAGCTCGCCCGCATACAATGAGCAGTTCTTC | CASSSPAYNEQFF | TRBJ2-1 | few | . | TRBV7-2
TGTGCCAGCAGCGTAGAAGTGGGGAGCTCCTACGAGCAGTACTTC | CASSVEVGSSYEQYF | TRBJ2-7 | many | . | TRBV9
TGTGCCATAAATCCCGGGGATCGAAATCAGCCCCAGCATTTT | CAINPGDRNQPQHF | TRBJ1-5 | few | . | TRBV28
TGTGCCAGCTCACGAAACCAAGAGACCCAGTACTTC | CASSRNQETQYF | TRBJ2-5 | . | . | TRBV18
TGCGCCAGCAGCCAAGAAGTGGGGGGACTAGTTCACTTC | CASSQEVGGLVHF | TRBJ2-5 | . | TRBD2 | TRBV4-3
TGTGCCAGCAACCCTCAGTCGAGGGAGCTCACCGGGGAGCTGTTTTTT | CASNPQSRELTGELFF | TRBJ2-2 | few | . | TRBV7-8
TGCAGCGTCGGGGTACAAATCCAAGAGACCCAGTACTTC | CSVGVQIQETQYF | TRBJ2-5 | . | . | TRBV29-1
TGTGCCAGCAGCCACTCCCAGGGGGATCAGCCCCAGCATTTT | CASSHSQGDQPQHF | TRBJ1-5 | few | TRBD1 | TRBV7-2
TGTGCCAGCAGTTTCGAGGGGGCCGACACTGAAGCTTTCTTT | CASSFEGADTEAFF | TRBJ1-1 | . | TRBD1 | TRBV27
TGCAGCGTTGCCCCCACCCCCCGTGAAGCTTTCTTT | CSVAPTPREAFF | TRBJ1-1 | . | . | TRBV29-1
TGCAGCGTTGAAGGGGACAGGGAGAATGAGCAGTTCTTC | CSVEGDRENEQFF | TRBJ2-1 | . | TRBD1 | TRBV29-1
TGCAGTGCTAGGCTTGACAGTCACTACAATGAGCAGTTCTTC | CSARLDSHYNEQFF | TRBJ2-1 | . | . | TRBV20-1
TGCAGTGCTTTGACAGGGTCTGGAAACACCATATATTTT | CSALTGSGNTIYF | TRBJ1-3 | few | TRBD1 | TRBV20-1
TGCGCCAGCAGCTTGATCGGGGGCGGGACCCAAGAGACCCAGTACTTC | CASSLIGGGTQETQYF | TRBJ2-5 | once | . | TRBV5-1
TGTGCCAGCAGCTTAGGACCCACCGGGGAGCTGTTTTTT | CASSLGPTGELFF | TRBJ2-2 | . | . | TRBV11-1